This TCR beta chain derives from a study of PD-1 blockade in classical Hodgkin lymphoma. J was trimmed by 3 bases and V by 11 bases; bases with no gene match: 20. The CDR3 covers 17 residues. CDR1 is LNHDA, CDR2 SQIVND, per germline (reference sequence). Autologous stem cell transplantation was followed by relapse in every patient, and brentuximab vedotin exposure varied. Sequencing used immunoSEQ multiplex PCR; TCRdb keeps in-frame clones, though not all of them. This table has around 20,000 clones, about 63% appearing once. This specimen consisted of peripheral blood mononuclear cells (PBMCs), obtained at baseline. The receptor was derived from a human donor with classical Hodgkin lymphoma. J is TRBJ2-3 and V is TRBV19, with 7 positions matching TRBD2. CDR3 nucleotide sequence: TGTGCCTCTTCACCCAGCGGGAATCGGATTGGTACAGATACGCAGTATTTT. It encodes CASSPSGNRIGTDTQYF. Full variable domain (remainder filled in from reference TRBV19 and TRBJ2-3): DGGITQSPKYLFRKEGQNVTLSCEQNLNHDAMYWYRQDPGQGLRLIYYSQIVNDFQKGDIAEGYSVSREKKESFPLTVTSAQKNPTAFYLCASSPSGNRIGTDTQYFGPGTRLTVL.